A selection of T cell receptor beta chains follows, all from one sample in a study of cytomegalovirus exposure and HLA in healthy donors. Repertoires were generated with immunoSEQ multiplex PCR, while TCRdb's copy carries only in-frame clones and drops some. The sample has some 120,000 clones; just under 90% are singletons. The specimen was PBMCs. The origin of the receptors is a man younger than 40 in good health and CMV-seronegative. Both conserved end residues are part of each CDR3. D genes are given only for firm matches. Size is stated for part of the rows, as once, few or many counts, or as a class when the clone is expanded.

>TRBJ2-1|TRBV6-6|.|.
CASSVQDTHEQFF
TGTGCCAGCAGTGTTCAGGATACACATGAGCAGTTCTTC
>TRBJ2-5|TRBV27|.|.
CASSTPAGPWETQYF
TGTGCCAGCAGTACCCCGGCGGGACCTTGGGAGACCCAGTACTTC
>TRBJ1-2|TRBV5-4|.|once
CASSLAGLSYGYTF
TGTGCCAGCAGCTTGGCAGGGTTATCCTATGGCTACACCTTC
>TRBJ1-2|TRBV5-4|TRBD1|.
CASSFRYRGDYGYTF
TGTGCCAGCAGCTTCCGGTACAGGGGTGACTATGGCTACACCTTC
>TRBJ1-6|TRBV12-2|.|.
CASRLDLDRQNASPLHF
TGTGCAAGTCGCTTAGACTTAGACAGGCAGAATGCTTCACCCCTCCACTTT
>TRBJ1-1|TRBV2|.|.
CASSEAPVETATEAFF
TGTGCCAGCAGTGAAGCGCCTGTGGAGACCGCCACTGAAGCTTTCTTT
>TRBJ2-1|TRBV4-3|.|once
CASSPRVQYNEQFF
TGCGCCAGCAGCCCTCGAGTCCAATACAATGAGCAGTTCTTC
>TRBJ1-1|TRBV7-6|TRBD1|.
CASSGQTGGTEAFF
TGTGCCAGCAGCGGCCAGACAGGGGGCACTGAAGCTTTCTTT
>TRBJ1-1|TRBV10-2|.|.
CASSEPGGTGSEAFF
TGCGCCAGCAGTGAGCCGGGGGGGACGGGGAGCGAAGCTTTCTTT
>TRBJ2-6|TRBV28|.|.
CASSLYVAGANVLTF
TGTGCCAGCAGTTTATACGTGGCCGGGGCCAACGTCCTGACTTTC
>TRBJ2-2|TRBV28|.|.
CASSSGQWSTGELFF
TGTGCCAGCAGTTCAGGGCAGTGGAGCACCGGGGAGCTGTTTTTT
>TRBJ1-2|TRBV19|.|.
CATRSNGYTF
TGTGCAACGCGTTCGAACGGCTACACCTTC
>TRBJ2-7|TRBV4-2|TRBD1|.
CASSQQGAREQYF
TGTGCCAGCAGCCAACAGGGGGCCCGCGAGCAGTACTTC
>TRBJ2-1|TRBV19|.|.
CASSITGGATYNEQFF
TGTGCCAGTAGTATCACTGGGGGCGCTACCTACAATGAGCAGTTCTTC
>TRBJ1-6|TRBV27|TRBD1|.
CASSRTGRHSPLHF
TGTGCCAGCAGTCGGACAGGGCGACATTCACCCCTCCACTTT
>TRBJ1-2|TRBV18|.|.
CASSPGRVGYGYTF
TGTGCCAGCTCACCTGGCCGGGTCGGGTATGGCTACACCTTC
>TRBJ2-5|TRBV5-1|.|once
CASSLGRGLETQYF
TGCGCCAGCAGCTTGGGACGGGGACTGGAGACCCAGTACTTC
>TRBJ1-1|TRBV6-5|TRBD1|.
CATATGDLTEAFF
TGTGCCACCGCGACAGGGGATTTGACTGAAGCTTTCTTT
>TRBJ1-4|TRBV2|TRBD1|.
CASSAGTGGITNEKLFF
TGTGCCAGCAGTGCCGGGACAGGGGGCATAACTAATGAAAAACTGTTTTTT
>TRBJ2-7|TRBV19|.|.
CASAGTLAYEQYF
TGTGCCAGCGCCGGGACTCTAGCCTACGAGCAGTACTTC
>TRBJ2-5|TRBV7-3|.|.
CASSARIQETQYF
TGTGCCAGCAGCGCTAGAATCCAAGAGACCCAGTACTTC
>TRBJ2-5|TRBV2|TRBD2|.
CASTPRGAGGPKETQYF
TGTGCCAGCACCCCTAGGGGAGCGGGGGGGCCAAAAGAGACCCAGTACTTC
>TRBJ2-5|TRBV11-3|.|.
CASSLWGRGIQETQYF
TGTGCCAGCAGCTTATGGGGGCGGGGGATCCAAGAGACCCAGTACTTC
>TRBJ2-3|TRBV11-1|.|.
CASSARQPNLGDTQYF
TGTGCCAGCAGCGCCCGACAGCCTAACCTTGGAGATACGCAGTATTTT
>TRBJ1-5|TRBV28|TRBD1|.
CASSTPGQGAQPQHF
TGTGCCAGCAGCACCCCGGGACAGGGGGCTCAGCCCCAGCATTTT